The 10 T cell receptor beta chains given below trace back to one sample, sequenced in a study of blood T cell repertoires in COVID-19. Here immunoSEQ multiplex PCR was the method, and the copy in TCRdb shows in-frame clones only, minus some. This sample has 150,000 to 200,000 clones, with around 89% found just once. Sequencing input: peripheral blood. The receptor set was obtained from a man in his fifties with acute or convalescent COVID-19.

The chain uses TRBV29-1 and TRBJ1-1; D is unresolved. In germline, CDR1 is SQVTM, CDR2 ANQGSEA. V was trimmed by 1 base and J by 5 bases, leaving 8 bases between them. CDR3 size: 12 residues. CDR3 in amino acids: CSVEGAGTEAFF. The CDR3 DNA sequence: TGCAGCGTTGAAGGGGCAGGTACTGAAGCTTTCTTT.

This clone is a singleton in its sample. The chain's CDR3 is CASSLEPGGGRETQYF. CDR3 coding DNA: TGCGCCAGCAGCTTGGAACCAGGGGGAGGACGAGAGACCCAGTACTTC. This sequence joins TRBV5-1 and TRBJ2-5; D perhaps matches TRBD1 (7 bases). With 0 bases removed from V and 4 bases from J, the gap between germline ends came to 16 bases. This CDR3 spans 16 amino acids. CDR1 and CDR2 from the germline V gene are SGHRS and YFSETQ.

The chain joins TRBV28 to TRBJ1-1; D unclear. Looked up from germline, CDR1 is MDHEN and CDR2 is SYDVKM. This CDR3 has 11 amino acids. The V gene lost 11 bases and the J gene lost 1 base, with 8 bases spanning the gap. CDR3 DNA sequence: TGTGCCTCGAGCGGGAACACTGAAGCTTTCTTT. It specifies CASSGNTEAFF.

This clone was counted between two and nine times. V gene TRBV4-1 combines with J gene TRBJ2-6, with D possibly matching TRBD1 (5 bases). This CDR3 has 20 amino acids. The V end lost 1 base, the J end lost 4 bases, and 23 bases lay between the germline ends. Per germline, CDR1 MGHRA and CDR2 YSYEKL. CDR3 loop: CASSQVYLGRPIPGANVLTF. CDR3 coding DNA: TGCGCCAGCAGCCAAGTGTACTTGGGGCGTCCGATTCCCGGGGCCAACGTCCTGACTTTC.

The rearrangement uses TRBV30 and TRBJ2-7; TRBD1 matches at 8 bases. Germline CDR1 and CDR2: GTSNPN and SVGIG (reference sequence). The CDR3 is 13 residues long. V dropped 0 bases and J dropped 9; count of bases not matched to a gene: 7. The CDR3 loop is CAWSVQGAYTQYF. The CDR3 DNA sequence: TGTGCCTGGAGTGTGCAGGGGGCGTATACGCAGTACTTC.

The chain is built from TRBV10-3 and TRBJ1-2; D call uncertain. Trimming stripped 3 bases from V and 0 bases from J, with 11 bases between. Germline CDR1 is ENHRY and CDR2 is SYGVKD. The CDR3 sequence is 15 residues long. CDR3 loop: CAISEVSDSNYGYTF. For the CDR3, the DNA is TGTGCCATCAGTGAAGTCAGCGATTCTAACTATGGCTACACCTTC.

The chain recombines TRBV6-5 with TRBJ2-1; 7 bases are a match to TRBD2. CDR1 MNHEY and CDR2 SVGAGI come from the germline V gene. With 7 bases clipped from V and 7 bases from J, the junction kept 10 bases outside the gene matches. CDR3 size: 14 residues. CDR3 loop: CASNYVRGDNEQFF. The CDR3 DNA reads TGTGCCAGCAACTATGTCCGGGGGGATAATGAGCAGTTCTTC.

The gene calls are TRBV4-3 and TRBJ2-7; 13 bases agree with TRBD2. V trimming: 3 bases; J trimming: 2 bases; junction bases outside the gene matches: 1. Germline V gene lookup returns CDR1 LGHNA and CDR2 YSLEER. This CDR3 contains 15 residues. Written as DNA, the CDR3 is TGCGCCAGCAGCCAGGGACTAGCGGGGACCTACGAGCAGTACGTC. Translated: CASSQGLAGTYEQYV.

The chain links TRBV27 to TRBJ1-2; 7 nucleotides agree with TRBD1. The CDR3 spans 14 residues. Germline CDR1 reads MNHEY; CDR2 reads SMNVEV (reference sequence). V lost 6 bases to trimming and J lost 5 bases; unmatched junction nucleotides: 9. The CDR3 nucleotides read TGTGCCAGCAGGGGCGGACAGGAGCCGTATGGCTACACCTTC. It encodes CASRGGQEPYGYTF.

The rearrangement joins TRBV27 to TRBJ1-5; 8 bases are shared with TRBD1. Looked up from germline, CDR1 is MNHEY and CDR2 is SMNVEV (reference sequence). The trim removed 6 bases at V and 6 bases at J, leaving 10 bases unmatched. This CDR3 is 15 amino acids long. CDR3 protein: CASSLQGALTQPQHF. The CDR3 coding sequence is TGTGCCAGCAGCCTCCAGGGGGCCCTAACTCAGCCCCAGCATTTT.